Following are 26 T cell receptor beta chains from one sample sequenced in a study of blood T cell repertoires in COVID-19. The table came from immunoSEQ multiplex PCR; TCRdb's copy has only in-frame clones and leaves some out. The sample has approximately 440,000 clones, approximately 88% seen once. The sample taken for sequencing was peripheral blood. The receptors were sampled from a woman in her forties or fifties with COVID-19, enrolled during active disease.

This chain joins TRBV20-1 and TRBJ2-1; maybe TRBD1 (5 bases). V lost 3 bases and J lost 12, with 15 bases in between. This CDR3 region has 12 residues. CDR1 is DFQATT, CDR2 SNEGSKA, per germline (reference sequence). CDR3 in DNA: TGCAGTGCTAGTATGAACCTAAGGGGGCAGTTCTTC. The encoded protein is CSASMNLRGQFF.

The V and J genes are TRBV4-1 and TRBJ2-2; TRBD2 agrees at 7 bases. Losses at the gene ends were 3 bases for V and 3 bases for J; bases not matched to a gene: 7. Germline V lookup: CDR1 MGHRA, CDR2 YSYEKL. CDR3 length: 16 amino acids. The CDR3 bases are TGCGCCAGCAGCCACCTGGGAGGGGAAGACACCGGGGAGCTGTTTTTT. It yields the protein CASSHLGGEDTGELFF.

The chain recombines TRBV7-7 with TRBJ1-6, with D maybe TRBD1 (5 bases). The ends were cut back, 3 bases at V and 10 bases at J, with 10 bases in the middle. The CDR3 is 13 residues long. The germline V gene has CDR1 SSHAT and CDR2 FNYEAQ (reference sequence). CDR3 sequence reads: CASSLTDASPLHF. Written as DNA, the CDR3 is TGTGCCAGCAGCTTGACAGACGCCTCACCCCTCCACTTT.

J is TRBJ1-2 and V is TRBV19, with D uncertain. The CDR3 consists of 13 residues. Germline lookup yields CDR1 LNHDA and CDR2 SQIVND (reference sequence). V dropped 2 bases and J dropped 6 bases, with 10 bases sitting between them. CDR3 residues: CASSIQEVDGYTF. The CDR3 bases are TGTGCCAGTAGTATACAGGAGGTAGATGGCTACACCTTC.

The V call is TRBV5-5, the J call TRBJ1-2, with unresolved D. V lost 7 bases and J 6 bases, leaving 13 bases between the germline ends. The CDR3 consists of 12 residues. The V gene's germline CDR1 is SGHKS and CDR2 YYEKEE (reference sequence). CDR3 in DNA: TGTGCCAGCTCCATGGAGGTCGATGGCTACACCTTC. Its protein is CASSMEVDGYTF.

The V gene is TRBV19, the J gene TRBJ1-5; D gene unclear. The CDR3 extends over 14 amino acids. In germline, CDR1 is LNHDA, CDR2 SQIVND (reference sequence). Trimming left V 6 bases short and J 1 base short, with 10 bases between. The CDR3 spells CASSTGGSNQPQHF. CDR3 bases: TGTGCCAGTAGCACGGGAGGGAGCAATCAGCCCCAGCATTTT.

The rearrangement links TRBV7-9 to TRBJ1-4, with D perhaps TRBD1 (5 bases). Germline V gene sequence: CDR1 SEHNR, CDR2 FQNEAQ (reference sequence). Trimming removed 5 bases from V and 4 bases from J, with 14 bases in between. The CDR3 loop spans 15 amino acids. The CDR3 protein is CASSPSGGSNEKLFF. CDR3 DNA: TGTGCCAGCAGCCCGAGCGGGGGGAGTAATGAAAAACTGTTTTTT.

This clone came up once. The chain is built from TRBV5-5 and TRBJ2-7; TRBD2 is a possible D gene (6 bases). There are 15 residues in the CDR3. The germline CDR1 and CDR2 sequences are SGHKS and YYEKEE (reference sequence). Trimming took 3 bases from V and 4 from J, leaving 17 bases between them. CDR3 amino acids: CASSSAGFNFYEQYF. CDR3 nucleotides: TGTGCCAGCAGCTCGGCGGGGTTTAACTTTTACGAGCAGTACTTC.

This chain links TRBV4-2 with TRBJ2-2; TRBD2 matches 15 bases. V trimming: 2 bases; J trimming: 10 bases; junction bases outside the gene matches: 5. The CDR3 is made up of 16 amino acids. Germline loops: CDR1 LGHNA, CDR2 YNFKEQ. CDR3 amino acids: CASSQRTSGGAVELFF. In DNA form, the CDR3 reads TGTGCCAGCAGCCAACGGACTAGCGGGGGGGCCGTGGAGCTGTTTTTT.

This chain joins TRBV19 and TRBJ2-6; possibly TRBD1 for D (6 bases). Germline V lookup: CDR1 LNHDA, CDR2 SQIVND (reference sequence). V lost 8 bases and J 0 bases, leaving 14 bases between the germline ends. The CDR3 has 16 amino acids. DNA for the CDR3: TGTGCCAGTTGGGACCGAGGGGGCTCTGGGGCCAACGTCCTGACTTTC. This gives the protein CASWDRGGSGANVLTF.

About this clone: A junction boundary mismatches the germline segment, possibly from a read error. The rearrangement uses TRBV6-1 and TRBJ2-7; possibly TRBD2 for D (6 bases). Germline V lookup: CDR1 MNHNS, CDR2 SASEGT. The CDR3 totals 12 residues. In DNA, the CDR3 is TGTGCCAGCAGTGATTCCGGGCCCTGGGAGGACTTC. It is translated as CASSDSGPWEDF.

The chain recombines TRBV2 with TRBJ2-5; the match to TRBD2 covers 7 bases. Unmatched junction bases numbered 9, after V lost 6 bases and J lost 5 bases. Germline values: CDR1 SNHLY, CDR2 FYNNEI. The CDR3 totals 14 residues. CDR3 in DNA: TGTGCCAGCAGCCCGACTAGCCCGGCGGAGACCCAGTACTTC. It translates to CASSPTSPAETQYF.

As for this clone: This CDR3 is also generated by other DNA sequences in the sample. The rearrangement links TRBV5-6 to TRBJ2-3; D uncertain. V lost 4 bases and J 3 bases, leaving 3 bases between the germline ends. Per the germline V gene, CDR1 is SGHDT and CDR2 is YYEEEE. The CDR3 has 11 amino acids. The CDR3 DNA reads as TGTGCCAGCAGCCTTACAGATACGCAGTATTTT. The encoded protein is CASSLTDTQYF.

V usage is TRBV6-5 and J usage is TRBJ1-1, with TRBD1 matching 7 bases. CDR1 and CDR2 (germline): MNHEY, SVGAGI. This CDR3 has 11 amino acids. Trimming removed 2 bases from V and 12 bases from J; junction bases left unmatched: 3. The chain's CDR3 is CASSYDRVTFF. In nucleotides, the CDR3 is TGTGCCAGCAGTTACGACAGGGTAACTTTCTTT.

The CDR3 bases are TGTGCCACCAGTGACCGTGGACAGGGGAGGGATACGCAGTATTTT. Protein: CATSDRGQGRDTQYF. J is TRBJ2-3 and V is TRBV24-1; 9 bases align to TRBD1. Germline V gene data show CDR1 as KGHDR and CDR2 as SFDVKD. V shed 4 bases, J shed 6 bases, and the junction held 7 bases outside the gene matches. The CDR3 consists of 15 residues.

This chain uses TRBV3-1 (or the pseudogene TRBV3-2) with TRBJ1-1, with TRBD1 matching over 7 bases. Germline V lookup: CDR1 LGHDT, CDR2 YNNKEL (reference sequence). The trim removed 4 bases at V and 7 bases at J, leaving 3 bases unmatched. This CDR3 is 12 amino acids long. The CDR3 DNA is TGTGCCAGCAGCCGCGGACAGGTTGAAGCTTTCTTT. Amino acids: CASSRGQVEAFF.

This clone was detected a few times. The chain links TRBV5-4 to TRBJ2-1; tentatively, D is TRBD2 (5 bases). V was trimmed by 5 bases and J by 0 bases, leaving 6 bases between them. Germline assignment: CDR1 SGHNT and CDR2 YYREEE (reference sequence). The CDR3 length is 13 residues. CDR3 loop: CASRRDSYNEQFF. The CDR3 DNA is TGTGCCAGCAGGAGGGACTCCTACAATGAGCAGTTCTTC.

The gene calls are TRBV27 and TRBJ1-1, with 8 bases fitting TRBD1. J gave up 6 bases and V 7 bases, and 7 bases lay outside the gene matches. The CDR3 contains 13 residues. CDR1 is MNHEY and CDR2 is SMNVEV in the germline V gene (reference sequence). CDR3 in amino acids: CASMRQGYSEAFF. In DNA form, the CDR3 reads TGTGCCAGCATGAGACAGGGGTATTCTGAAGCTTTCTTT.

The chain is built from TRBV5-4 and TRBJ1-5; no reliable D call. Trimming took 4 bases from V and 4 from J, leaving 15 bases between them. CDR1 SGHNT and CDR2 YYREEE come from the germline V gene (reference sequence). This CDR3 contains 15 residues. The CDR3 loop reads CASSPTPGVNQPQHF. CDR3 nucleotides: TGTGCCAGCAGCCCAACGCCGGGTGTAAATCAGCCCCAGCATTTT.

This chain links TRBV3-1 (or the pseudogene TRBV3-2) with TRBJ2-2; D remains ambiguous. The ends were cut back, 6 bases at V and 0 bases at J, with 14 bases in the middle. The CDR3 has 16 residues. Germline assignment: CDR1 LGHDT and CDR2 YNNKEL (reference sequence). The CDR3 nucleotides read TGTGCCAGCAGTCGTTCGCGGCCCTCGAACACCGGGGAGCTGTTTTTT. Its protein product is CASSRSRPSNTGELFF.

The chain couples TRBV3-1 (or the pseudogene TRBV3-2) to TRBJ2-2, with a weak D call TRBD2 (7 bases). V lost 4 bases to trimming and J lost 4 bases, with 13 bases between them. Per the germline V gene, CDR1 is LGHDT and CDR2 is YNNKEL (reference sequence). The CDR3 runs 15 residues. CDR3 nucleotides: TGTGCCAGCAGCCCCCGGGGGGCGTCCACCGGGGAGCTGTTTTTT. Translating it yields CASSPRGASTGELFF.

CDR3 loop: CASSLTGDYGYTF. The CDR3 DNA reads as TGCGCCAGCTCGCTGACAGGGGACTATGGCTACACCTTC. The chain has TRBV5-1 and TRBJ1-2, with 8 bases aligning to TRBD1. The J segment lost 3 bases and the V segment lost 7 bases, leaving 5 bases of the junction unmatched. CDR3 length: 13 residues. The germline V gene encodes CDR1 SGHRS and CDR2 YFSETQ.

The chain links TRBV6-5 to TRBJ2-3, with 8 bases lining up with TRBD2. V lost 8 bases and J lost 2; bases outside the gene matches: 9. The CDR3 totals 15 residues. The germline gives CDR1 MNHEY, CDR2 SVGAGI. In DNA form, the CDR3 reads TGTGCCAGCCGTCGAGCGACTAGCGCCACAGATACGCAGTATTTT. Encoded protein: CASRRATSATDTQYF.

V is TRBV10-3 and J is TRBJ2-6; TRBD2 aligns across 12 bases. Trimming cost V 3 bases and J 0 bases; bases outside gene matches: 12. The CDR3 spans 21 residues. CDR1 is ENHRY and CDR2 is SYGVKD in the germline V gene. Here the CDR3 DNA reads TGTGCCATCAGTGACCCACGACTAGCGGGGGATAAGAGCTCTGGGGCCAACGTCCTGACTTTC. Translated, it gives CAISDPRLAGDKSSGANVLTF.

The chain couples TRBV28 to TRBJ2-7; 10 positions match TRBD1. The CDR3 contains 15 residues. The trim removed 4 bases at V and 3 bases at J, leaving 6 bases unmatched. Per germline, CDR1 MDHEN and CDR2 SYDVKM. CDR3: CASSWPGTGVYEQYF. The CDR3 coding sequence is TGTGCCAGCAGTTGGCCCGGGACAGGGGTCTACGAGCAGTACTTC.

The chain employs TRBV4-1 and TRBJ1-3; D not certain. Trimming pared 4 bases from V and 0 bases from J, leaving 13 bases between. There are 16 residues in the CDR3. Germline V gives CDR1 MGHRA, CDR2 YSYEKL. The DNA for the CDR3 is TGCGCCAGCAGCCCCGAGGCCGGCTACTCTGGAAACACCATATATTTT. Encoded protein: CASSPEAGYSGNTIYF.